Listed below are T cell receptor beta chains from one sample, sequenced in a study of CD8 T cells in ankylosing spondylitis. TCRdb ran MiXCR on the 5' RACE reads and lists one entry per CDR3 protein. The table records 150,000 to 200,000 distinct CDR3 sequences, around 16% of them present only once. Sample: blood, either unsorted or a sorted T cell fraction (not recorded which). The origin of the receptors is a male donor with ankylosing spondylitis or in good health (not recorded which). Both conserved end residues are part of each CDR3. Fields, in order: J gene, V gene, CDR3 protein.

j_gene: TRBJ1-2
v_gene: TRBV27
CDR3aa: CASSLRGGLHGYTF

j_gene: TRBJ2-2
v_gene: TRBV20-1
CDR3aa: CSASLPGELFF

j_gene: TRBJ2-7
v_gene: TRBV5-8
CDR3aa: CASSLWARDTTYEQYF

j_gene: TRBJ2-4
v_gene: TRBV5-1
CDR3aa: CASSFTARRDGKNIQYF

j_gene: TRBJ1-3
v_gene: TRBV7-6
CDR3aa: CASSLGTLISGNTIYF

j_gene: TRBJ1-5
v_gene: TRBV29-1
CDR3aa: CSVQQGTGDQPQHF

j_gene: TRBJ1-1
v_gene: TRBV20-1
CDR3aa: CSARTGGEAFF

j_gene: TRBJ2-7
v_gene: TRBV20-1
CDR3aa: CSARDRRGSGRGYEQYF

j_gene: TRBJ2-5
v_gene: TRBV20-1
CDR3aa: CSARPESSETQYF

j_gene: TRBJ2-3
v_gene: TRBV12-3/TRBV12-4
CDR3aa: CASTIQIPGSGTDTQYF

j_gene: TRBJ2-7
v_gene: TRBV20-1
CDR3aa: CSAEAGTTTYEQYF

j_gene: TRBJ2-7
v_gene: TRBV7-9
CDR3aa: CASSPRRSEQYF

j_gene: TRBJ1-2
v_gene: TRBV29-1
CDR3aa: CSALPGQGNYGYTF

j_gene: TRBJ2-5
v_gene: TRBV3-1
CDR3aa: CASSPNRLAETQYF

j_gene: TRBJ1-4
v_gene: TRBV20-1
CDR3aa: CSARVQSTNEKLFF

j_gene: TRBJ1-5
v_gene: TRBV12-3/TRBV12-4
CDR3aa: CASSLVRGLEPQHF

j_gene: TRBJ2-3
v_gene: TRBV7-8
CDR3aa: CASSLLQGYTQYF

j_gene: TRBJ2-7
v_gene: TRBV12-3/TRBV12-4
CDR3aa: CASSFSGGPAEQYF

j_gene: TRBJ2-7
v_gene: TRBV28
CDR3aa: CASSFGQGHEQYF

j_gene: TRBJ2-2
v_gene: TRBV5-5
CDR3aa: CASSPGPPGTGELFF

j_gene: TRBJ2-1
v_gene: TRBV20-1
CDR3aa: CSAEPGLAGAYNEQFF

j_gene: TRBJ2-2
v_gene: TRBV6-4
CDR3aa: CASSETSMNTGELFF

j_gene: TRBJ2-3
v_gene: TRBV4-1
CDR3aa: CASSYGGGRSDTQYF

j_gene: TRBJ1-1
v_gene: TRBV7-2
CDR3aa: CASSLFQGWNTEAFF

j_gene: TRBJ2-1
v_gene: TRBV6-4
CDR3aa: CASSDSLGLGRNEQFF

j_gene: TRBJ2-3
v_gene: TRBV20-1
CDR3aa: CSARARDSTDTQYF

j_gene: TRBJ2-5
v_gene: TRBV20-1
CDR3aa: CSARSRETQYF

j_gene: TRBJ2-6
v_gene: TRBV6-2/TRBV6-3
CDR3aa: CASSYDSSGANVLTF

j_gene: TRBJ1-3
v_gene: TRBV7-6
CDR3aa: CASSPWEGSSGNTIYF